What follows are 22 T cell receptor beta chains derived from one specimen sequenced in a study of blood T cell repertoires in COVID-19. Sequenced by immunoSEQ multiplex PCR; TCRdb stores in-frame clones only, minus some. The sample includes a few hundred thousand clones, about four fifths of them seen just once. The sample taken for sequencing was peripheral blood. The receptors shown here come from a woman aged 18-30 years with acute or convalescent COVID-19.

The V gene is TRBV19, the J gene TRBJ2-7, with 8 positions matching TRBD2. The CDR3 is 18 amino acids. Germline V gives CDR1 LNHDA, CDR2 SQIVND (reference sequence). J was trimmed by 3 bases and V by 3 bases; bases with no gene match: 16. CDR3 sequence (DNA): TGTGCCAGTAGTATTCGTTTGGTGGATAGCGGGATTATCTACGAGCAGTACTTC. It specifies CASSIRLVDSGIIYEQYF.

The chain recombines TRBV7-2 with TRBJ2-5, with a tentative D call TRBD2 (5 bases). The CDR3 is 14 residues long. Germline V gives CDR1 SGHTA, CDR2 FQGNSA. The V end lost 4 bases, the J end lost 0 bases, and 9 bases lay between the germline ends. In DNA, the CDR3 is TGTGCCAGCAGCTCCCGGACTTACCAAGAGACCCAGTACTTC. This translates into CASSSRTYQETQYF.

This rearrangement joins TRBV29-1 to TRBJ2-2; D is perhaps TRBD2 (5 bases). Trimming took 3 bases from V and 5 from J, leaving 10 bases between them. The germline CDR1 and CDR2 sequences are SQVTM and ANQGSEA. This CDR3 has 13 residues. The CDR3 sequence: CSVESSRTGELFF. CDR3 in DNA: TGCAGCGTTGAGTCTAGCCGGACCGGGGAGCTGTTTTTT.

The gene calls are TRBV6-2 or TRBV6-3 and TRBJ2-5; TRBD1 matches 9 bases. The V segment lost 7 bases and the J segment 5 bases; nucleotides outside the gene matches: 17. CDR1 and CDR2 (germline): MNHEY, SVGEGT. The CDR3 is made up of 17 amino acids. The CDR3 loop is CASNPSFRDRAWETQYF. The CDR3 DNA sequence: TGTGCCAGCAACCCGAGCTTTCGGGACAGGGCCTGGGAGACCCAGTACTTC.

V is TRBV5-4 and J is TRBJ2-7, with a tentative D call TRBD1 (5 bases). The V gene's germline CDR1 is SGHNT and CDR2 YYREEE (reference sequence). The CDR3 consists of 12 residues. V lost 7 bases and J lost 3, with 11 bases in between. The CDR3 here is CASFRDSYEQYF. The CDR3 nucleotides are TGTGCCAGCTTCCGCGACAGCTACGAGCAGTACTTC.

The chain employs TRBV30 and TRBJ1-1; tentatively, D is TRBD1 (6 bases). The CDR3 has 15 residues. Germline loops: CDR1 GTSNPN, CDR2 SVGIG (reference sequence). Trimming stripped 0 bases from V and 5 bases from J, with 16 bases between. In DNA form, the CDR3 reads TGTGCCTGGAGTGTACTCGGCCCAGGGGCGACTGAAGCTTTCTTT. Its translation is CAWSVLGPGATEAFF.

V and J are TRBV7-2 and TRBJ1-1; 8 nucleotides line up with TRBD1. The CDR3 covers 13 residues. The germline V gene has CDR1 SGHTA and CDR2 FQGNSA. The V segment lost 4 bases and the J segment 11 bases; nucleotides outside the gene matches: 9. CDR3 residues: CASSSLTGVRAFF. The DNA for the CDR3 is TGTGCCAGCAGCTCATTGACAGGGGTCAGGGCTTTCTTT.

This rearrangement joins TRBV6-5 to TRBJ1-2; TRBD1 matches at 10 bases. CDR1 and CDR2 (germline): MNHEY, SVGAGI. This CDR3 has 14 amino acids. V trimming: 6 bases; J trimming: 2 bases; junction bases outside the gene matches: 3. This CDR3 is CASRPTGGNYGYTF. The CDR3 DNA reads TGTGCCAGCAGGCCGACAGGGGGCAACTATGGCTACACCTTC.

This clone appeared a few times. The chain employs TRBV5-1 and TRBJ1-6, with D perhaps TRBD1 (6 bases). CDR1 SGHRS and CDR2 YFSETQ come from the germline V gene. With 0 bases removed from V and 4 bases from J, the gap between germline ends came to 14 bases. CDR3 length equals 17 residues. CDR3 sequence: CASSLDRQGIYNSPLHF. The CDR3 bases are TGCGCCAGCAGCTTGGATCGGCAGGGGATTTATAATTCACCCCTCCACTTT.

This sequence joins TRBV7-2 and TRBJ1-2; TRBD1 is a possible D gene (6 bases). Germline V gene sequence: CDR1 SGHTA, CDR2 FQGNSA. The V and J ends lost 2 bases and 6 bases respectively, with 13 bases between them. There are 14 residues in the CDR3. CDR3 DNA sequence: TGTGCCAGCAGCTTATCAGGGGTGTTTGATGGCTACACCTTC. Residues: CASSLSGVFDGYTF. Complete variable domain (other parts from reference TRBV7-2 and TRBJ1-2): GAGVSQSPSNKVTEKGKDVELRCDPISGHTALYWYRQSLGQGLEFLIYFQGNSAPDKSGLPSDRFSAERTGGSVSTLTIQRTQQEDSAVYLCASSLSGVFDGYTFGSGTRLTVV.

V is TRBV6-6 and J is TRBJ1-1; a possible D gene is TRBD1 (5 bases). The ends were cut back, 9 bases at V and 1 base at J, with 15 bases in the middle. In germline, CDR1 is MNHNY, CDR2 SVGAGI (reference sequence). This CDR3 is built from 14 residues. In DNA form, the CDR3 reads TGTGCCAGTAAAGCGCAGGGTACGAACACTGAAGCTTTCTTT. It encodes CASKAQGTNTEAFF.

This chain links TRBV9 with TRBJ1-1, with D perhaps matching TRBD1 (5 bases). Trimming left V 0 bases short and J 4 bases short, with 7 bases between. CDR1 SGDLS and CDR2 YYNGEE come from the germline V gene. The CDR3 consists of 13 residues. CDR3 DNA: TGTGCCAGCAGCGTAGGTCAGGGCACTGAAGCTTTCTTT. Translated: CASSVGQGTEAFF.

CDR3 sequence reads: CASSVVGTSTGELFF. CDR3 bases: TGTGCCAGCAGCGTAGTCGGGACTAGTACCGGGGAGCTGTTTTTT. This rearrangement joins TRBV9 to TRBJ2-2, with 8 bases lining up with TRBD2. This CDR3 is built from 15 residues. Germline loops: CDR1 SGDLS, CDR2 YYNGEE. V was pared by 0 bases and J by 5 bases, with 3 bases of the junction left unmatched.

In this sample, this clone turned up a few times. The V and J genes are TRBV28 and TRBJ1-5; TRBD1 aligns across 7 bases. Trimming cost V 7 bases and J 7 bases; bases outside gene matches: 13. The CDR3 length is 15 residues. The germline V gene encodes CDR1 MDHEN and CDR2 SYDVKM. The DNA for the CDR3 is TGTGCCAGCAACCTTGGGGGACAGCCATCGCAGCCCCAGCATTTT. It specifies CASNLGGQPSQPQHF. Supplemented by reference TRBV28 and TRBJ1-5, the full variable domain reads DVKVTQSSRYLVKRTGEKVFLECVQDMDHENMFWYRQDPGLGLRLIYFSYDVKMKEKGDIPEGYSVSREKKERFSLILESASTNQTSMYLCASNLGGQPSQPQHFGDGTRLSIL.

The chain uses TRBV25-1 and TRBJ2-5, with TRBD1 as a possible D gene (5 bases). The CDR3 extends over 16 amino acids. Germline CDR1 and CDR2: MGHDK and SYGVNS. The V end was cut by 1 base, the J end by 0 bases, with 12 bases between. In nucleotides, the CDR3 is TGTGCCAGCAGTGAATGGGGCACTAAGTACCAAGAGACCCAGTACTTC. Protein product: CASSEWGTKYQETQYF.

The chain carries TRBV4-3 and TRBJ1-6, with D unresolved. V shed 1 base and J shed 14 bases, with 9 bases lying between them. The CDR3 length is 12 residues. Germline V gives CDR1 LGHNA, CDR2 YSLEER. The CDR3 nucleotides read TGCGCCAGCAGCCAAGCAGGTTCTGCCCTCCACTTT. Translating gives CASSQAGSALHF.

The rearrangement joins TRBV28 to TRBJ1-1; 8 positions match TRBD1. Trimming cost V 5 bases and J 0 bases; bases outside gene matches: 5. CDR3 length equals 15 residues. Germline lookup yields CDR1 MDHEN and CDR2 SYDVKM. CDR3 coding DNA: TGTGCCAGCAGTCCAGGACAGGGACTGAACACTGAAGCTTTCTTT. The encoded protein is CASSPGQGLNTEAFF.

This clone was observed a handful of times. The chain joins TRBV4-3 to TRBJ1-3; the match to TRBD1 covers 9 bases. Germline V CDR1 and CDR2: LGHNA, YSLEER. The CDR3 length is 13 residues. The ends lost 5 bases at V and 8 bases at J; junction bases unmatched: 4. Written as DNA, the CDR3 is TGCGCCAGCAGCTCGGGACAGGGAGACACCATATATTTT. This gives the protein CASSSGQGDTIYF.

The rearrangement uses TRBV5-1 and TRBJ1-6, with D possibly being TRBD1 (6 bases). The CDR3 has 12 residues. The V and J ends lost 5 bases and 7 bases respectively, with 7 bases between them. CDR1 SGHRS and CDR2 YFSETQ come from the germline V gene. CDR3 sequence reads: CASRQGNSPLHF. The CDR3, as DNA: TGCGCCAGCAGGCAGGGGAATTCACCCCTCCACTTT.

J is TRBJ2-7 and V is TRBV10-3; the D is unclear. The CDR3 has 12 amino acids. CDR1 ENHRY and CDR2 SYGVKD come from the germline V gene. Deletions cut 5 bases from V and 3 bases from J, with 8 bases between. In nucleotides, the CDR3 is TGTGCCATCAGTAAGGAGAACTACGAGCAGTACTTC. Its translation: CAISKENYEQYF.

This chain links TRBV6-5 with TRBJ1-5; D gene uncertain. CDR1 and CDR2 from the germline V gene are MNHEY and SVGAGI. The V and J ends lost 5 bases and 0 bases respectively, with 8 bases between them. CDR3 length: 14 residues. CDR3: CASSPGISNQPQHF. The CDR3 bases are TGTGCCAGCAGTCCGGGAATTAGCAATCAGCCCCAGCATTTT.

For the CDR3, the DNA is TGTGCCTGGGGCCCAGGGGGGAATCAGCCCCAGCATTTT. The encoded protein is CAWGPGGNQPQHF. This chain uses TRBV30 with TRBJ1-5; 7 bases are shared with TRBD1. The J segment lost 4 bases and the V segment lost 5 bases, leaving 5 bases of the junction unmatched. This CDR3 contains 13 residues. Germline assignment: CDR1 GTSNPN and CDR2 SVGIG (reference sequence).